A selection of T cell receptor beta chains follows, all from one sample in a study of CD8 T cells in ankylosing spondylitis. TCRdb recomputed calls from the 5' RACE reads with MiXCR, one row per CDR3 protein. The sample has about 180,000 distinct CDR3 sequences, roughly 10% seen once; the top ten hold roughly 16%. Sequencing input: blood, either unsorted or a sorted T cell fraction (not recorded which). These TCRs come from a female donor with ankylosing spondylitis or in good health (not recorded which). The CDR3 runs from the conserved cysteine through the conserved F or W. The order of the fields is clone size, V gene, D gene, J gene, CDR3 DNA, CDR3 protein. A D gene is named only where the DNA matches it firmly. For some rows the clone size is stated as once, few or many, or as a class when expanded; others skip it.

NA	TRBV28	TRBD2	TRBJ2-3	TGTGCCAGCAGTTTTACCCTACAACAAGCGGGAGGGCTGAGAGATACGCAGTATTTT	CASSFTLQQAGGLRDTQYF
many	TRBV5-6	TRBD2	TRBJ2-1	TGTGCCAGCAGCTTGTGGCCTAGCGGGAGTGGAGAGCAGTTCTTC	CASSLWPSGSGEQFF
many	TRBV6-2/TRBV6-3	NA	TRBJ2-3	TGTGCCAGCAGTTACTCGATAGACTCCGGAGATACGCAGTATTTT	CASSYSIDSGDTQYF
few	TRBV7-3	TRBD1	TRBJ2-2	TGTGCCAGCAGCCCCGTTCCGGGACAGGGAGCGAACACCGGGGAGCTGTTTTTT	CASSPVPGQGANTGELFF
many	TRBV4-3	NA	TRBJ1-2	TGCGCCAGCAGCCATGGGGCAGAGGCCGGTAACTATGGCTACACCTTC	CASSHGAEAGNYGYTF
NA	TRBV25-1	NA	TRBJ2-2	TGTGCCAGCAGTGATAGCCTATTTGGGGCCGGGGAGCTGTTTTTT	CASSDSLFGAGELFF
few	TRBV4-2	TRBD2	TRBJ2-3	TGTGCCAGCAGCCAAGCGACTAGCGGGAACACAGATACGCAGTATTTT	CASSQATSGNTDTQYF
NA	TRBV12-3/TRBV12-4	NA	TRBJ1-3	TGTGCTACTTGGGGCGGCTCTGGAAACACCATATATTTT	CATWGGSGNTIYF
few	TRBV18	TRBD1	TRBJ1-2	TGTGCCAGCTCCCTCGTCCCGGGACAGCCGACTAACTATGGCTACACCTTC	CASSLVPGQPTNYGYTF
NA	TRBV4-3	NA	TRBJ2-1	TGCGCCAGCAGCCAAGGGATTAGCTACAATGAGCAGTTCTTC	CASSQGISYNEQFF
few	TRBV18	NA	TRBJ1-2	TGTGCCAGCTCACCGGACGGGCATGGCTACACCTTC	CASSPDGHGYTF
few	TRBV7-9	TRBD1	TRBJ2-2	TGTGCCAGCAGCAGAGAGGGCAGGGGGCACACCGGGGAGCTGTTTTTT	CASSREGRGHTGELFF
few	TRBV12-3/TRBV12-4	NA	TRBJ1-2	TGTGCCAGCAGTTTGTGGGGGGCAGGTAGCTATGGCTACACCTTC	CASSLWGAGSYGYTF
many	TRBV4-2	NA	TRBJ2-1	TGTGCCAGCAGCCAAGAACCCGACGTGGGGGGAACCTACAATGAGCAGTTCTTC	CASSQEPDVGGTYNEQFF
NA	TRBV20-1	NA	TRBJ2-5	TGCAGTGCTAGAGCTGGAGGGATACAAGAGACCCAGTACTTC	CSARAGGIQETQYF
few	TRBV7-3	NA	TRBJ2-2	TGTGCCAGCAGCTCCCACTTAGGGACCGGGGAGCTGTTTTTT	CASSSHLGTGELFF
NA	TRBV10-1	NA	TRBJ2-1	TGCGCCAGCAGTGAGTCGCCGGGCGTTGCATTGGGTGAGCAGTTCTTC	CASSESPGVALGEQFF
few	TRBV7-8	TRBD1	TRBJ2-7	TGTGCCAGCAGCCCCAACAGGGGTTACGAGCAGTACTTC	CASSPNRGYEQYF
many	TRBV27	NA	TRBJ2-1	TGTGCCAGCAGTTTACAGGGCTCCTACAATGAGCAGTTCTTC	CASSLQGSYNEQFF
NA	TRBV12-3/TRBV12-4	TRBD1	TRBJ1-1	TGTGCCAGCACCCCCCGGGACAGGGACACTGAAGCTTTCTTT	CASTPRDRDTEAFF
NA	TRBV10-2	TRBD1	TRBJ1-1	TGCGCCAGCCAGGGGGCAACTGAAGCTTTCTTT	CASQGATEAFF
many	TRBV12-3/TRBV12-4	NA	TRBJ2-3	TGTGCCAGCAGTTCTGCCTGGTCCCAAGATACGCAGTATTTT	CASSSAWSQDTQYF
NA	TRBV7-2	NA	TRBJ2-1	TGTGCCAGCAGCCCCGGGACTGCGGGCGAGCAGTTCTTC	CASSPGTAGEQFF
few	TRBV20-1	TRBD1	TRBJ2-3	TGCAGTGCTAGAGATCTGACAGGGGTAACAGATACGCAGTATTTT	CSARDLTGVTDTQYF
NA	TRBV24-1	NA	TRBJ2-1	TGTGCCACCAGTGATGTCCGGCAGGACTACAATGAGCAGTTCTTC	CATSDVRQDYNEQFF
once	TRBV21-1	NA	TRBJ1-1	TGTGCCAGCAGCCCTGGGCTCCTATGTGAAGCTTTCTTT	CASSPGLLCEAFF
few	TRBV5-4	NA	TRBJ2-7	TGTGCCAGCAGCCCGGGACACCTATACGAGCAGTACTTC	CASSPGHLYEQYF
many	TRBV28	TRBD1	TRBJ2-1	TGTGCCAGCACTTCCGGGACAGAAAGAAACAATGAGCAGTTCTTC	CASTSGTERNNEQFF
few	TRBV7-9	TRBD2	TRBJ2-1	TGTGCCAGCAGCTCCGAGGACTCGGGGGGTGAGCAGTTCTTC	CASSSEDSGGEQFF
NA	TRBV6-1	NA	TRBJ1-5	TGTGCCAGCAGTAGACTTAGCAATCAGCCCCAGCATTTT	CASSRLSNQPQHF
many	TRBV6-2/TRBV6-3	NA	TRBJ2-7	TGTGCCAGCAGTTACTCGAGCAACTTCAGCTCCTACGAGCAGTACTTC	CASSYSSNFSSYEQYF
NA	TRBV27	NA	TRBJ1-3	TGTGCCAGCACCCGGGGAAACACCATATATTTT	CASTRGNTIYF
NA	TRBV14	TRBD1	TRBJ1-1	TGTGCCAGCCAGGGACAGGGCCTAGGAGCTTTCTTT	CASQGQGLGAFF